Each of the 10 T cell receptor beta chains below was sequenced from the same sample in a study of shared clonotypes between healthy human individuals. The data were produced by immunoSEQ multiplex PCR, yet TCRdb's version contains in-frame clones alone and is incomplete. Of approximately 640,000 clones in the sample, 60% to 80% were seen once. What was sequenced was memory CD4+ T cells sorted from blood. Subset: CD45RA-negative fraction. Receptors originate from a woman younger than 45 in good health.

This sequence joins TRBV10-1 and TRBJ2-1; D call uncertain. The CDR3 contains 11 residues. Trimming pared 6 bases from V and 4 bases from J, leaving 4 bases between. Germline V CDR1 and CDR2: WNHNN, SYGVQD (reference sequence). CDR3 sequence (DNA): TGCGCCAGCAGCCAGTACAATGAGCAGTTCTTC. This gives the protein CASSQYNEQFF.

The chain employs TRBV19 and TRBJ1-3; D possibly corresponds to TRBD1 (5 bases). Germline loops: CDR1 LNHDA, CDR2 SQIVND (reference sequence). Trimming left V 7 bases short and J 2 bases short, with 12 bases between. The CDR3 totals 14 residues. CDR3 in amino acids: CASNLGQAGNTIYF. In nucleotides, the CDR3 is TGTGCCAGTAATCTGGGGCAGGCTGGAAACACCATATATTTT. The variable domain in full, completed from reference TRBV19 and TRBJ1-3, reads DGGITQSPKYLFRKEGQNVTLSCEQNLNHDAMYWYRQDPGQGLRLIYYSQIVNDFQKGDIAEGYSVSREKKESFPLTVTSAQKNPTAFYLCASNLGQAGNTIYFGEGSWLTVV.

The chain has TRBV19 and TRBJ1-4; TRBD1 might be the D (5 bases). The CDR3 totals 15 residues. CDR1 LNHDA and CDR2 SQIVND come from the germline V gene (reference sequence). V lost 9 bases and J lost 2, with 16 bases in between. CDR3: CASRDPFVTNEKLFF. DNA of the CDR3: TGTGCCAGCCGGGACCCATTTGTTACTAATGAAAAACTGTTTTTT.

This chain connects TRBV5-8 to TRBJ2-5; D gene ambiguous. V was pared by 1 base and J by 4 bases, with 11 bases between. CDR1 and CDR2 from the germline V gene are SGHTS and YDEGEE. This CDR3 has 14 residues. The CDR3 loop is CASSLMRLRETQYF. In DNA form, the CDR3 reads TGTGCCAGCAGCTTGATGAGGCTCAGAGAGACCCAGTACTTC. Complete variable domain (other parts from reference TRBV5-8 and TRBJ2-5): EAGVTQSPTHLIKTRGQQATLRCSPISGHTSVYWYQQALGLGLQFLLWYDEGEERNRGNFPPRFSGRQFPNYSSELNVNALELEDSALYLCASSLMRLRETQYFGPGTRLLVL.

The rearrangement uses TRBV6-1 and TRBJ1-1; tentative D call: TRBD1 (6 bases). The CDR3 is made up of 13 amino acids. V was trimmed by 8 bases and J by 5 bases, leaving 15 bases between them. Germline V lookup: CDR1 MNHNS, CDR2 SASEGT. Written as DNA, the CDR3 is TGTGCCAGCTGCTCGGGGGGCCGGACTGAAGCTTTCTTT. Translation gives CASCSGGRTEAFF.

The chain couples TRBV5-1 to TRBJ2-7, with D possibly being TRBD2 (6 bases). CDR1 SGHRS and CDR2 YFSETQ come from the germline V gene. V lost 0 bases and J lost 6, with 13 bases in between. The CDR3 sequence is 14 residues long. The CDR3 bases are TGCGCCAGCAGCTTGGTGGGGGAGGCAGGCGAGCAGTACTTC. Translated: CASSLVGEAGEQYF. Variable domain in full (rest from reference TRBV5-1 and TRBJ2-7): KAGVTQTPRYLIKTRGQQVTLSCSPISGHRSVSWYQQTPGQGLQFLFEYFSETQRNKGNFPGRFSGRQFSNSRSEMNVSTLELGDSALYLCASSLVGEAGEQYFGPGTRLTVT.

CDR3 residues: CASSSDRVRKAFF. The CDR3 region has the DNA TGTGCCAGCAGCTCGGACAGGGTAAGGAAAGCTTTCTTT. J is TRBJ1-1 and V is TRBV28; 8 bases line up with TRBD1. The CDR3 length is 13 residues. The J segment lost 9 bases and the V segment lost 6 bases, leaving 9 bases of the junction unmatched. The germline gives CDR1 MDHEN, CDR2 SYDVKM.

The chain carries TRBV5-4 and TRBJ2-5; 8 bases align to TRBD2. Germline CDR1 SGHNT, CDR2 YYREEE (reference sequence). V shed 2 bases, J shed 5 bases, and the junction held 14 bases outside the gene matches. The length of the CDR3 is 17 residues. In DNA form, the CDR3 reads TGTGCCAGCAGCTTACCCCCCGGGAGGGCTCTGGGCGAGACCCAGTACTTC. This gives the protein CASSLPPGRALGETQYF. The full variable domain, its missing parts supplied by reference TRBV5-4 and TRBJ2-5, is ETGVTQSPTHLIKTRGQQVTLRCSSQSGHNTVSWYQQALGQGPQFIFQYYREEENGRGNFPPRFSGLQFPNYSSELNVNALELDDSALYLCASSLPPGRALGETQYFGPGTRLLVL.

The CDR3: CASSKDGYEQYF. The CDR3 DNA follows: TGTGCCAGCAGCAAGGATGGTTACGAGCAGTACTTC. The chain employs TRBV7-2 and TRBJ2-7; no reliable D call. Germline CDR1 and CDR2: SGHTA and FQGNSA. This CDR3 has 12 amino acids. Trimming removed 5 bases at V and 4 bases at J, with 9 bases between.

The chain recombines TRBV29-1 with TRBJ2-7; 9 bases align to TRBD1. V shed 1 base and J 2 bases; nucleotides not matched to a gene: 9. Germline V gene sequence: CDR1 SQVTM, CDR2 ANQGSEA. This CDR3 spans 16 amino acids. The CDR3 here is CSVEAFGTGKTYEQYF. In DNA, the CDR3 is TGCAGCGTTGAAGCCTTCGGGACAGGGAAGACCTACGAGCAGTACTTC.